These 14 T cell receptor beta chains were sequenced from one sample in a study of T cell changes during pregnancy in multiple sclerosis. Using immunoSEQ multiplex PCR, the repertoire was profiled, and TCRdb retains in-frame clones only, with some absent. The table records about 40,000 clones, roughly 94% of them present only once. Material: peripheral blood, obtained in the third trimester of pregnancy. Receptor source: a female donor with multiple sclerosis, enrolled in a pregnancy study.

The rearrangement links TRBV7-9 to TRBJ2-7; weak D call: TRBD2 (6 bases). Germline loops: CDR1 SEHNR, CDR2 FQNEAQ (reference sequence). There are 11 residues in the CDR3. V was cut by 6 bases and J by 4 bases, with 7 bases left in between. Here the CDR3 reads CASSRGYEQYF. Here the CDR3 DNA reads TGTGCCAGCAGTCGGGGGTACGAGCAGTACTTC.

This clone was seen once. The chain uses TRBV10-3 and TRBJ1-6; D remains ambiguous. CDR3 length: 14 residues. V gave up 4 bases and J gave up 7 bases, with 11 bases separating them. Germline V CDR1 and CDR2: ENHRY, SYGVKD. The CDR3 region has the DNA TGTGCCATCAGTGCCTACAGCCTAAATTCACCCCTCCACTTT. The encoded protein is CAISAYSLNSPLHF.

The chain uses TRBV5-1 and TRBJ2-5, with 13 bases identical to TRBD2. The tail of the sequence fits TRBJ2-7 better, so the J call may be wrong. This CDR3 is 19 amino acids long. Germline lookup yields CDR1 SGHRS and CDR2 YFSETQ. In DNA, the CDR3 is TGCGCCAGCAGCCCGGGGGTCGAGAGACTAGCGGGAGGCCGCTACGAGCAGTACTTC. Translated, it gives CASSPGVERLAGGRYEQYF.

The J gene is TRBJ2-2, the V gene TRBV5-1; 10 nucleotides align to TRBD2. CDR1 is SGHRS and CDR2 is YFSETQ in the germline V gene. V was clipped by 3 bases and J by 7 bases; unmatched bases: 6. The CDR3 totals 15 residues. The chain's CDR3 is CASSSRLAGIGELFF. As DNA, the CDR3 is TGCGCCAGCAGCTCCCGACTAGCGGGTATCGGGGAGCTGTTTTTT.

This chain joins TRBV2 and TRBJ1-5; TRBD1 matches 10 bases. V trimming: 7 bases; J trimming: 0 bases; junction bases outside the gene matches: 15. CDR1 and CDR2 from the germline V gene are SNHLY and FYNNEI. CDR3 size: 19 residues. Here the CDR3 DNA reads TGTGCCAGCATGCGCGCTCCTCGACAGGGGGCGGGTAGCAATCAGCCCCAGCATTTT. Protein product: CASMRAPRQGAGSNQPQHF.

This sequence joins TRBV9 and TRBJ1-1; 9 bases are a match to TRBD1. CDR3 length: 15 residues. Germline CDR1 is SGDLS and CDR2 is YYNGEE. V gave up 3 bases and J gave up 4 bases; unmatched junction bases: 7. CDR3 DNA: TGTGCCAGCAGCGCCGATCGACAGGGGGGCACTGAAGCTTTCTTT. This encodes CASSADRQGGTEAFF.

The chain has TRBV6-1 and TRBJ2-2; weak D call: TRBD1 (6 bases). CDR1 is MNHNS, CDR2 SASEGT, per germline. Trimming shortened V by 5 bases and J by 0 bases, and 10 bases separated the two germline ends. The CDR3 spans 15 residues. The DNA of the CDR3 is TGTGCCAGCAGTCTACAGGGAGCGAACACCGGGGAGCTGTTTTTT. Its translation is CASSLQGANTGELFF.

Details on this clone: Other DNA sequences in this specimen translate into the identical CDR3. This chain uses TRBV18 with TRBJ2-7; a possible D gene is TRBD2 (5 bases). Germline-derived CDR1 and CDR2 are KGHSH and LQKENI. This CDR3 spans 16 amino acids. Trimming took off 3 bases at V and 0 bases at J, with 15 bases between the two ends. CDR3 sequence reads: CASSPPAKADSYEQYF. In DNA form, the CDR3 reads TGTGCCAGCTCACCCCCTGCGAAAGCGGACTCCTACGAGCAGTACTTC.

The chain employs TRBV7-6 and TRBJ1-1; D ambiguous. The V end lost 5 bases, the J end lost 4 bases, and 11 bases lay between the germline ends. The CDR3 spans 13 residues. Germline CDR1 reads SGHVS; CDR2 reads FNYEAQ. CDR3 sequence (DNA): TGTGCCAGCAGCGTGACACGATTCACTGAAGCTTTCTTT. Translating gives CASSVTRFTEAFF.

This chain links TRBV27 with TRBJ1-1; TRBD1 aligns across 7 bases. Germline loops: CDR1 MNHEY, CDR2 SMNVEV (reference sequence). CDR3 length: 14 residues. V shed 6 bases and J 4 bases; nucleotides not matched to a gene: 8. In DNA form, the CDR3 reads TGTGCCAGCAGCACACACAGGGGAAGCACTGAAGCTTTCTTT. Translated, it gives CASSTHRGSTEAFF.

The V and J genes are TRBV4-3 and TRBJ2-1; D perhaps matches TRBD1 (5 bases). The germline CDR1 and CDR2 sequences are LGHNA and YSLEER. This CDR3 has 15 amino acids. Trimming stripped 0 bases from V and 4 bases from J, with 10 bases between. CDR3: CASSQDRAFYNEQFF. Written as DNA, the CDR3 is TGCGCCAGCAGCCAAGACAGGGCGTTTTACAATGAGCAGTTCTTC.

This sequence joins TRBV18 and TRBJ2-6, with 8 positions matching TRBD1. The germline gives CDR1 KGHSH, CDR2 LQKENI. CDR3 length equals 16 residues. V shed 5 bases and J 0 bases; nucleotides not matched to a gene: 3. CDR3 in amino acids: CASSVQGVSGANVLTF. CDR3 DNA: TGTGCCAGCTCAGTACAGGGGGTCTCTGGGGCCAACGTCCTGACTTTC.

The chain recombines TRBV29-1 with TRBJ2-7, with 11 bases identical to TRBD1. Germline CDR1 is SQVTM and CDR2 is ANQGSEA. The CDR3 length is 11 residues. J lost 11 bases, V lost 6 bases, and 6 bases had no gene match. DNA of the CDR3: TGCAGCGTAGACTGGACAGGGGGCAAGTACTTC. Its protein is CSVDWTGGKYF.

The gene calls are TRBV28 and TRBJ2-2; TRBD2 aligns across 8 bases. With 6 bases clipped from V and 4 bases from J, the junction kept 13 bases outside the gene matches. The CDR3 loop spans 17 amino acids. Per germline, CDR1 MDHEN and CDR2 SYDVKM. This CDR3 is CASRIDGRALGTGELFF. CDR3 coding DNA: TGTGCCAGCAGAATTGACGGGAGGGCCCTAGGCACCGGGGAGCTGTTTTTT.